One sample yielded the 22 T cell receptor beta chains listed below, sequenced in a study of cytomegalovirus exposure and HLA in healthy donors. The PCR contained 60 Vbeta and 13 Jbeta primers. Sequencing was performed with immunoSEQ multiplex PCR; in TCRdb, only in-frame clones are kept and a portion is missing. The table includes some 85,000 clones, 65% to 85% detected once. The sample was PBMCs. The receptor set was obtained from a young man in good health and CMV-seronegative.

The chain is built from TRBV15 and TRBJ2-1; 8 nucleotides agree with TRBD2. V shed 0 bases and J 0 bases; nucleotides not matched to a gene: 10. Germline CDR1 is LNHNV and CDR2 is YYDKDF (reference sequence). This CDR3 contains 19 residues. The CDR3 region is CATSREVAGILSSYNEQFF. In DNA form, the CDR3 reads TGTGCCACCAGCAGAGAAGTAGCGGGGATATTAAGCTCCTACAATGAGCAGTTCTTC.

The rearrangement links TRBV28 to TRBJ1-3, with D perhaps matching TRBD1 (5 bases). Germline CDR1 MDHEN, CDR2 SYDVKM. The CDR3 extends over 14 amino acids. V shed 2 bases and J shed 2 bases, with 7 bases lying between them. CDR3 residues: CASSLVRAGNTIYF. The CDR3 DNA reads TGTGCCAGCAGTTTAGTCAGGGCTGGAAACACCATATATTTT.

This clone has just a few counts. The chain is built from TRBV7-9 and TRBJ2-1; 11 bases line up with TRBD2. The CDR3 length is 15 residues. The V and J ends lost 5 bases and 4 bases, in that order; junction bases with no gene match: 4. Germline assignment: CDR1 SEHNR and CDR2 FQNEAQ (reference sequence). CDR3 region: CASSMTSGTYNEQFF. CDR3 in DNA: TGTGCCAGCAGCATGACTAGCGGGACGTACAATGAGCAGTTCTTC.

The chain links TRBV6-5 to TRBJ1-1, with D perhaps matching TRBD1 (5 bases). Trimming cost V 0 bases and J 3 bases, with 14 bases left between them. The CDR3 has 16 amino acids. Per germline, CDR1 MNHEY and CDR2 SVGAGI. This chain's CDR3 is CASSYSWARVDTEAFF. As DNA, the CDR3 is TGTGCCAGCAGTTACTCTTGGGCCAGGGTGGACACTGAAGCTTTCTTT.

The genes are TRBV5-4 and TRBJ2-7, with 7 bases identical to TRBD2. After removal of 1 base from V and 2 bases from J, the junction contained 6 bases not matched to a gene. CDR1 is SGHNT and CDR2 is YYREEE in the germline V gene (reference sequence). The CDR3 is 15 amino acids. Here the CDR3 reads CASSLRRESAYEQYF. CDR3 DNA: TGTGCCAGCAGCTTGAGGCGGGAGAGCGCCTACGAGCAGTACTTC.

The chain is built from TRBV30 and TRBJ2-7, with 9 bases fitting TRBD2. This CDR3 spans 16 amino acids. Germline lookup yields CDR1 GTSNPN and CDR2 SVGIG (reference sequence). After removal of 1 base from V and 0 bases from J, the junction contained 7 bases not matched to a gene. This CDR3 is CAWSGTSGSSSYEQYF. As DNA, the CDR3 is TGTGCCTGGAGTGGTACTAGCGGGTCTTCCTCCTACGAGCAGTACTTC.

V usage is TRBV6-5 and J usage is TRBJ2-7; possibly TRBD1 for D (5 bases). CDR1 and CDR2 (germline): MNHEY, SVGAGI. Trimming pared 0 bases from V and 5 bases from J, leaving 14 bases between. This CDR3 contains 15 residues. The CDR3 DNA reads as TGTGCCAGCAGTTACTCGCCAGGGATGCAGGACGAGCAGTACTTC. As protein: CASSYSPGMQDEQYF.

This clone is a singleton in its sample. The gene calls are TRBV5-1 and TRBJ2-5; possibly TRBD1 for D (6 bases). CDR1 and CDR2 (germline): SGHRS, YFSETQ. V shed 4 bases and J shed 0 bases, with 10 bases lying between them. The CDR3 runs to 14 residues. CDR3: CASSLRDNQETQYF. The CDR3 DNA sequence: TGCGCCAGCAGCCTCCGGGACAACCAAGAGACCCAGTACTTC. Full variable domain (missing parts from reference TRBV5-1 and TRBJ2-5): KAGVTQTPRYLIKTRGQQVTLSCSPISGHRSVSWYQQTPGQGLQFLFEYFSETQRNKGNFPGRFSGRQFSNSRSEMNVSTLELGDSALYLCASSLRDNQETQYFGPGTRLLVL.

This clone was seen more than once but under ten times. CDR3 sequence (DNA): TGCAGCGTTGCTCAGGGGGCCCACGAGCAGTACTTC. This translates into CSVAQGAHEQYF. The J gene is TRBJ2-7, the V gene TRBV29-1; TRBD1 matches 8 bases. The CDR3 has 12 amino acids. V trimming: 4 bases; J trimming: 5 bases; junction bases outside the gene matches: 4. Per the germline V gene, CDR1 is SQVTM and CDR2 is ANQGSEA.

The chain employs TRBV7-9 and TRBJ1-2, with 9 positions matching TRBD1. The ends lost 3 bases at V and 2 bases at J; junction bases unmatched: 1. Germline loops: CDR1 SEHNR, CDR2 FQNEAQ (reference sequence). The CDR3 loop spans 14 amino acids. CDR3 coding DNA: TGTGCCAGCAGCTTTGGGACAGGGAACTATGGCTACACCTTC. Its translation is CASSFGTGNYGYTF.

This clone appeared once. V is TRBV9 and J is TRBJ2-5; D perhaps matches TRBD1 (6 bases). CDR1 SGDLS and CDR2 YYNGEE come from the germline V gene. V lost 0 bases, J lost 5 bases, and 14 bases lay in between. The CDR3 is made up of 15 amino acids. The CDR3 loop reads CASSVEGGVWETQYF. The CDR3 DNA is TGTGCCAGCAGCGTAGAAGGGGGAGTGTGGGAGACCCAGTACTTC.

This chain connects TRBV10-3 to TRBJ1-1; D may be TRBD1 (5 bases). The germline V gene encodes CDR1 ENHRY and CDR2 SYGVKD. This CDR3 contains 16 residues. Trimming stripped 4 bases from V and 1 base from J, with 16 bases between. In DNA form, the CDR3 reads TGTGCCATCAGTGGAGGAGACATAACAGGGAACACTGAAGCTTTCTTT. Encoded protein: CAISGGDITGNTEAFF.

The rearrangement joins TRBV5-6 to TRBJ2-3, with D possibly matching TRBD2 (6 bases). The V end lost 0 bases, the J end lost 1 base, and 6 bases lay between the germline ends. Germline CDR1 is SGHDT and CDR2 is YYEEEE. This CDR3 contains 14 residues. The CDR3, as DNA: TGTGCCAGCAGCTTGGGGGGGGGCACAGATACGCAGTATTTT. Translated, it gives CASSLGGGTDTQYF.

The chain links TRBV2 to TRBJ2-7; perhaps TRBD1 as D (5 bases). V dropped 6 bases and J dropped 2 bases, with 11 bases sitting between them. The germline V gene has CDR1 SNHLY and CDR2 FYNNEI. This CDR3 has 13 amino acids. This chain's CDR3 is CASSPGNTYEQYF. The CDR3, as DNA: TGTGCCAGCAGCCCAGGGAACACCTACGAGCAGTACTTC.

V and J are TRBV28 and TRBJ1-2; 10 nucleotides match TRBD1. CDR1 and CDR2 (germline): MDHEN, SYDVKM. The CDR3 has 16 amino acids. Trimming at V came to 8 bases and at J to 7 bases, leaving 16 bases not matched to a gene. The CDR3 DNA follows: TGTGCCAGCCTTCCAGGGGGGACAGGGGTGACGAGTGGCTACACCTTC. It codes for CASLPGGTGVTSGYTF.

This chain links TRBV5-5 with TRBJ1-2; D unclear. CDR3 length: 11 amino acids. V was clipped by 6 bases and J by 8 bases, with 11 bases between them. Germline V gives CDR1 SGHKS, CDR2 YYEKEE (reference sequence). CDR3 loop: CASTLGRGYTF. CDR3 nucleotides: TGTGCCAGCACCCTGGGCCGGGGCTACACCTTC. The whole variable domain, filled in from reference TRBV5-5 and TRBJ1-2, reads DAGVTQSPTHLIKTRGQQVTLRCSPISGHKSVSWYQQVLGQGPQFIFQYYEKEERGRGNFPDRFSARQFPNYSSELNVNALLLGDSALYLCASTLGRGYTFGSGTRLTVV.

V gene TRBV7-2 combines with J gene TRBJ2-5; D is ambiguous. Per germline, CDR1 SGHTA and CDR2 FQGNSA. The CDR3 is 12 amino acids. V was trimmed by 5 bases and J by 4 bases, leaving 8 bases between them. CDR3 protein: CASSQPGETQYF. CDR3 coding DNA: TGTGCCAGCAGCCAACCGGGAGAGACCCAGTACTTC.

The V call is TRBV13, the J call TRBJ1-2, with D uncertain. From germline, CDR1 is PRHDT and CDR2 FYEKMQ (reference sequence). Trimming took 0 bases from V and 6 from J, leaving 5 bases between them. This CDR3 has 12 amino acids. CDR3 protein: CASSLGQDGYTF. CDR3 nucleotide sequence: TGTGCCAGCAGCTTAGGGCAGGATGGCTACACCTTC. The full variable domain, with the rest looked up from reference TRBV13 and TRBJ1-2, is AAGVIQSPRHLIKEKRETATLKCYPIPRHDTVYWYQQGPGQDPQFLISFYEKMQSDKGSIPDRFSAQQFSDYHSELNMSSLELGDSALYFCASSLGQDGYTFGSGTRLTVV.

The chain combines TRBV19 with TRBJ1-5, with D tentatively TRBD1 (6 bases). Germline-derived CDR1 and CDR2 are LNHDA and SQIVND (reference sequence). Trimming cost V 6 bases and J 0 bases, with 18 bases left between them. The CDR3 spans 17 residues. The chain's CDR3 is CASSHPGQFASNQPQHF. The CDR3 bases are TGTGCCAGTAGCCACCCAGGACAGTTCGCTAGCAATCAGCCCCAGCATTTT.

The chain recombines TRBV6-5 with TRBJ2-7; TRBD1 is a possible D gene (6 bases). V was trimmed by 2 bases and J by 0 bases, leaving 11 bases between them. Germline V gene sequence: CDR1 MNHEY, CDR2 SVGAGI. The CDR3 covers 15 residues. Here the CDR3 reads CASSYTGTSSYEQYF. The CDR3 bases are TGTGCCAGCAGTTACACAGGGACCTCCTCCTACGAGCAGTACTTC.

The CDR3 is CASSPLVGTGVYEQYF. CDR3 nucleotide sequence: TGTGCCAGCAGCCCTTTGGTAGGGACAGGGGTCTACGAGCAGTACTTC. The V and J genes are TRBV7-8 and TRBJ2-7, with 10 bases matching TRBD1. In germline, CDR1 is SGHVS, CDR2 FQNEAQ. With 5 bases clipped from V and 3 bases from J, the junction kept 10 bases outside the gene matches. The CDR3 is 16 residues long. Supplemented by reference TRBV7-8 and TRBJ2-7, the full variable domain reads GAGVSQSPRYKVAKRGQDVALRCDPISGHVSLFWYQQALGQGPEFLTYFQNEAQLDKSGLPSDRFFAERPEGSVSTLKIQRTQQEDSAVYLCASSPLVGTGVYEQYFGPGTRLTVT.

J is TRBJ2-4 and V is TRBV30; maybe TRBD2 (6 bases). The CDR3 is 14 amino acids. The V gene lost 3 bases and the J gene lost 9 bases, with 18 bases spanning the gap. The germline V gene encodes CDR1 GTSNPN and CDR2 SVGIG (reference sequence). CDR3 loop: CAWRDGGDVTIQYF. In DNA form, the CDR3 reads TGTGCCTGGAGGGATGGAGGGGATGTGACCATTCAGTACTTC.